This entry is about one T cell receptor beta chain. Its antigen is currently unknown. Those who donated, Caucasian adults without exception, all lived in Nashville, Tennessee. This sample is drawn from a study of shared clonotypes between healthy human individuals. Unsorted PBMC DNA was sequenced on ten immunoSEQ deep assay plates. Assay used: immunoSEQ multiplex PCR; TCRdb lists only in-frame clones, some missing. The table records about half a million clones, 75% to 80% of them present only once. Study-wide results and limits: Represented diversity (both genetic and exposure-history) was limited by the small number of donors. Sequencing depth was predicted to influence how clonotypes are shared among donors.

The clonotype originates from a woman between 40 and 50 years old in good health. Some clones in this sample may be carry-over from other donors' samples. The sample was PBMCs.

The CDR3 DNA reads TGTGCCAGCAGCCAAGAGGGCAGGGGGCGGTCCTTGCCTTACGAGCAGTACTTC. Its protein is CASSQEGRGRSLPYEQYF. The chain carries TRBV4-2 and TRBJ2-7; 8 bases match TRBD1. V shed 0 bases and J 4 bases; nucleotides not matched to a gene: 14. Germline V gene lookup returns CDR1 LGHNA and CDR2 YNFKEQ. The CDR3 is 18 residues long.